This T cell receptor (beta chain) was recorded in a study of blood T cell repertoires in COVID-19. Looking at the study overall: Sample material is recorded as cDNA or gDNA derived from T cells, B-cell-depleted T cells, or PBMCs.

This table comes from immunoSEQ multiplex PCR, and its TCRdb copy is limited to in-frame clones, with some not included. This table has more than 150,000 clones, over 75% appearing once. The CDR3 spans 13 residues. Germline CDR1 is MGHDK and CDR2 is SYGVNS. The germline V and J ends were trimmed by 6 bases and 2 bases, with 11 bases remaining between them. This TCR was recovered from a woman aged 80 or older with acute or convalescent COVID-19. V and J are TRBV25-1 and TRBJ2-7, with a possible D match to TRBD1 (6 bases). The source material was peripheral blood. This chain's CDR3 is CASSPRGTYEQYF. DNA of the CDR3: TGTGCCAGCAGCCCCAGGGGTACCTACGAGCAGTACTTC.